Shown below are 8 T cell receptor beta chains from a single sample sequenced in a study of shared clonotypes between healthy human individuals. Naivety among CD8 cells was defined by CD45RO negativity and positive CCR7 selection, thereby excluding terminally differentiated effector memory CD45RA+ cells. This table comes from immunoSEQ multiplex PCR, and its TCRdb copy is limited to in-frame clones, with some not included. The table has 1.5 million to 2.5 million clones, just under 95% seen once; the top ten hold 1.2%. Sequencing used naive CD8+ T cells sorted from blood. The receptor source for this set is a man between 18 and 29 years old in good health.

The rearrangement links TRBV7-8 to TRBJ2-5; the D is unclear. V gave up 3 bases and J gave up 5 bases, with 10 bases separating them. This CDR3 comprises 13 residues. The V gene's germline CDR1 is SGHVS and CDR2 FQNEAQ. This CDR3 reads CASSLFQAETQYF. The CDR3 bases are TGTGCCAGCAGCTTGTTCCAGGCGGAGACCCAGTACTTC.

This clone was observed a single time. The CDR3 spells CASRGEGTDTQYF. CDR3 sequence (DNA): TGTGCCAGCAGGGGGGAGGGAACAGATACGCAGTATTTT. This chain joins TRBV13 and TRBJ2-3; TRBD2 matches at 7 bases. V was pared by 6 bases and J by 3 bases, with 3 bases of the junction left unmatched. The CDR3 has 13 residues. Per the germline V gene, CDR1 is PRHDT and CDR2 is FYEKMQ (reference sequence).

V and J are TRBV10-2 and TRBJ2-3, with TRBD2 identical over 13 bases. The CDR3 extends over 15 amino acids. Germline lookup yields CDR1 WSHSY and CDR2 SAAADI. With 5 bases clipped from V and 4 bases from J, the junction kept 3 bases outside the gene matches. CDR3: CASSRTSGSSDTQYF. Written as DNA, the CDR3 is TGCGCCAGCAGTAGGACTAGCGGGAGTTCAGATACGCAGTATTTT.

This clone occurred once. The CDR3 region is CASRRVDSDYGYTF. In DNA form, the CDR3 reads TGTGCCAGTCGGAGGGTTGACTCGGACTATGGCTACACCTTC. The rearrangement joins TRBV19 to TRBJ1-2; D not certain. The germline V and J ends were trimmed by 8 bases and 3 bases, with 16 bases remaining between them. This CDR3 region has 14 residues. From germline, CDR1 is LNHDA and CDR2 SQIVND (reference sequence).

The chain combines TRBV28 with TRBJ2-7; no firm D call. Trimming removed 8 bases from V and 0 bases from J, with 8 bases in between. This CDR3 region has 12 residues. Germline loops: CDR1 MDHEN, CDR2 SYDVKM. CDR3 region: CASGSSSYEQYF. In DNA, the CDR3 is TGTGCCAGCGGTAGCAGCTCCTACGAGCAGTACTTC.

This chain joins TRBV4-3 and TRBJ2-1; D gene unclear. This CDR3 contains 16 residues. Deletions cut 0 bases from V and 2 bases from J, with 11 bases between. Germline-derived CDR1 and CDR2 are LGHNA and YSLEER. Here the CDR3 reads CASSQEELVTYNEQFF. In DNA, the CDR3 is TGCGCCAGCAGCCAAGAGGAGCTGGTTACCTACAATGAGCAGTTCTTC.

CDR3 in DNA: TGTGCCAGCAGCTTAGACGCAGGGGGCACTGAAGCTTTCTTT. This translates into CASSLDAGGTEAFF. The chain uses TRBV11-2 and TRBJ1-1; the match to TRBD1 covers 7 bases. The CDR3 is made up of 14 amino acids. Germline-derived CDR1 and CDR2 are SGHAT and FQNNGV. V was clipped by 0 bases and J by 4 bases; unmatched bases: 2.

The rearrangement uses TRBV4-1 and TRBJ2-7; TRBD2 aligns across 10 bases. The CDR3 is made up of 16 amino acids. Per germline, CDR1 MGHRA and CDR2 YSYEKL. V gave up 4 bases and J gave up 0 bases; unmatched junction bases: 6. The DNA for the CDR3 is TGCGCCAGCAGCCTCTTAGCGGGAGGTGGCTCCTACGAGCAGTACTTC. This translates into CASSLLAGGGSYEQYF.